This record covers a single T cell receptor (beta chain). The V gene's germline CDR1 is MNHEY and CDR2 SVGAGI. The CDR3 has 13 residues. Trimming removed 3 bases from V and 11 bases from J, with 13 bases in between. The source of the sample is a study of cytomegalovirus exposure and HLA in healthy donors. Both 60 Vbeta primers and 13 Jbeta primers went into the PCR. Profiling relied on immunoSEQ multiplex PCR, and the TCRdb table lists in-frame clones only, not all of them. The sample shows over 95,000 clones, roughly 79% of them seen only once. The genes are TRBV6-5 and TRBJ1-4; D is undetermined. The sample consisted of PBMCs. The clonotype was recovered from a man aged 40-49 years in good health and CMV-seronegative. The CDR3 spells CASSYRPKEKLFF. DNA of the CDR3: TGTGCCAGCAGTTATAGGCCTAAGGAGAAACTGTTTTTT.